This entry concerns a single T cell receptor beta chain. Trimming took 8 bases from V and 4 from J, leaving 11 bases between them. CDR1 and CDR2 (germline): LNHDA, SQIVND (reference sequence). This CDR3 comprises 12 residues. This sample was included in a study of tumour-infiltrating T cells in Burkitt lymphoma. Overall study context: Productive clonality predicted overall and progression-free survival.

Libraries were prepared by immunoSEQ multiplex PCR; TCRdb keeps only in-frame clonotypes and omits some of them. The table has 1,500 to 2,000 clones, less than 20% seen once. The sequence was obtained from a human donor with diffuse large B-cell lymphoma. The specimen was tumor tissue. J is TRBJ1-2 and V is TRBV19, with a tentative D call TRBD1 (6 bases). The CDR3 spells CASSDRPYGYTF. The CDR3 coding sequence is TGTGCCAGTTCGGACAGACCCTATGGCTACACCTTC.